This T cell receptor beta chain was recorded in a study of tumor-infiltrating lymphocytes in primary liver carcinoma. Reverse transcription of approximately 500 ng total RNA with a constant-region primer produced TCR beta cDNA. It was through three nested multiplex PCR rounds of slightly modified ARM-PCR that TCR beta libraries arose. For around 10 cycles apiece, the opening two PCR rounds ran with TRBV1-TRBV30 forward primers and a C-beta reverse primer. One entry per CDR3 protein, called by TCRdb with MiXCR from the multiplex PCR reads. The sample lists about 20,000 distinct CDR3 sequences; around three quarters were seen once. Looked up from germline, CDR1 is SGHAT and CDR2 is FQDESV (reference sequence). This CDR3 comprises 12 residues. V lost 2 bases and J lost 6, with 8 bases in between. A remark on this clonotype: One base away lies a much larger clone, so this may be a sequencing read error.

Co-extraction yielded RNA and DNA from around 20-30 mg of unsorted bulk tissue. This chain uses TRBV11-1 with TRBJ2-7; D call uncertain. This TCR came from a woman in her twenties or thirties with primary liver carcinoma and hepatitis B virus infection. The sequencing sample was made of liver tumor tissue from sampling region 4. Subset in this sample: tumor region T4, right-lateral pole. The CDR3 here is CASSLYLCEQYF. The CDR3 DNA sequence: TGTGCCAGCAGCTTATACCTCTGCGAGCAGTACTTC.